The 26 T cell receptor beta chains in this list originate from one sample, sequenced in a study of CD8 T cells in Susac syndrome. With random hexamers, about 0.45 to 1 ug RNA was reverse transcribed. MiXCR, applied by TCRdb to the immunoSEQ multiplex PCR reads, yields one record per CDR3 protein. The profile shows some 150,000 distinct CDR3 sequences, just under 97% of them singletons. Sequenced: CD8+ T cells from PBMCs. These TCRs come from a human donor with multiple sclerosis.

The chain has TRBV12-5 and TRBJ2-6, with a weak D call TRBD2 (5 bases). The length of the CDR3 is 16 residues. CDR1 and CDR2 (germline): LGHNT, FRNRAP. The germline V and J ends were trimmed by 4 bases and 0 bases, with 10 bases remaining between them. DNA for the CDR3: TGTGCTAGTGGTTCGGCCGGGGACTCTGGGGCCAACGTCCTGACTTTC. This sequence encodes CASGSAGDSGANVLTF. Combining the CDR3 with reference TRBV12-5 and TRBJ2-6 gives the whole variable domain DARVTQTPRHKVTEMGQEVTMRCQPILGHNTVFWYRQTMMQGLELLAYFRNRAPLDDSGMPKDRFSAEMPDATLATLKIQPSEPRDSAVYFCASGSAGDSGANVLTFGAGSRLTVL.

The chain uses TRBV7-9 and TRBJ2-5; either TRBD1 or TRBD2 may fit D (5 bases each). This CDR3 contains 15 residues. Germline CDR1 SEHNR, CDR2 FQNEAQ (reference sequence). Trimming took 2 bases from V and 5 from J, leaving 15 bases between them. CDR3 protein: CASSLSEGIKETQYF. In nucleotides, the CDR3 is TGTGCCAGCAGCTTAAGTGAGGGGATTAAGGAGACCCAGTACTTC.

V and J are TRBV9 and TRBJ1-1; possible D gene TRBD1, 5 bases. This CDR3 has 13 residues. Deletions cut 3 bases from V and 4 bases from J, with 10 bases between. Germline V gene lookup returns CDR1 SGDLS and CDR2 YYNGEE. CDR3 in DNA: TGTGCCAGCAGCGGGGTCACAGGCACTGAAGCTTTCTTT. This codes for CASSGVTGTEAFF.

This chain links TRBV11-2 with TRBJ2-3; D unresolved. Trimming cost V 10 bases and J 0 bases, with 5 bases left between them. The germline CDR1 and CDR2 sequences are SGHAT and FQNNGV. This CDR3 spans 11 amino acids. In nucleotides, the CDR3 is TGTGCCACCCCTAGCACAGATACGCAGTATTTT. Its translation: CATPSTDTQYF.

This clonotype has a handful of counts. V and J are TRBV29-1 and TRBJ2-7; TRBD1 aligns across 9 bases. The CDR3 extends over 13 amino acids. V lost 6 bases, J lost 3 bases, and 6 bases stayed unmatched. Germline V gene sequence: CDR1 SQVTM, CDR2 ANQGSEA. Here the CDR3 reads CSVRTGDHYEQYF. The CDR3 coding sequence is TGCAGCGTCCGGACAGGGGACCACTACGAGCAGTACTTC.

The DNA for the CDR3 is TGCAGTGCTAGAGATTATGAGGTTTCTATGTATGGCTACACCTTC. Its translation: CSARDYEVSMYGYTF. The chain couples TRBV20-1 to TRBJ1-2, with D hard to call. V was cut by 0 bases and J by 5 bases, with 16 bases left in between. The CDR3 has 15 amino acids. Germline V gene sequence: CDR1 DFQATT, CDR2 SNEGSKA (reference sequence).

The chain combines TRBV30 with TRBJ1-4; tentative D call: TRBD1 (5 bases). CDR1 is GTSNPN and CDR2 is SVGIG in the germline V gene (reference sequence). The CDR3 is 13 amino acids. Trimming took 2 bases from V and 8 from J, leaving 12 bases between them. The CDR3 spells CAWSPRGREKLFF. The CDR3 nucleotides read TGTGCCTGGAGTCCCCGGGGCCGCGAAAAACTGTTTTTT.

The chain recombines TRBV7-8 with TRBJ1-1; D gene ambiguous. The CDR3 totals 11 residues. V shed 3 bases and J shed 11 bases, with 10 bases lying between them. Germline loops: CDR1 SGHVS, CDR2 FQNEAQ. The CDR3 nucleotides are TGTGCCAGCAGCTTTGGTATTTTGGCTTTCTTT. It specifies CASSFGILAFF.

The CDR3 here is CASSSRRYNEQFF. DNA of the CDR3: TGTGCCAGCAGCTCCAGAAGATACAATGAGCAGTTCTTC. This chain uses TRBV12-3 or TRBV12-4 with TRBJ2-1; D not resolved. The CDR3 consists of 13 residues. The V and J ends lost 6 bases and 4 bases respectively, with 10 bases between them.

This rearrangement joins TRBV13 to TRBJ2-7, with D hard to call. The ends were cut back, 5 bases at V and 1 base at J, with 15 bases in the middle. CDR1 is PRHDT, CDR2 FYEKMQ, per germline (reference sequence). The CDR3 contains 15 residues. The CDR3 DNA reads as TGTGCCAGCAGCCGCGGTGAAGGGCGATCCTACGAGCAGTACTTC. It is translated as CASSRGEGRSYEQYF.

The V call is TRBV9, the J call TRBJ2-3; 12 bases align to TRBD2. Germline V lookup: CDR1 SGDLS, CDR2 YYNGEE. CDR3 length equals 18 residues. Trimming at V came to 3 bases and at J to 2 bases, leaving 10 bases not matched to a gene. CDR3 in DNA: TGTGCCAGCAGCGAGGGGCCGGGACTAGCGGGCCTCACAGATACGCAGTATTTT. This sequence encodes CASSEGPGLAGLTDTQYF.

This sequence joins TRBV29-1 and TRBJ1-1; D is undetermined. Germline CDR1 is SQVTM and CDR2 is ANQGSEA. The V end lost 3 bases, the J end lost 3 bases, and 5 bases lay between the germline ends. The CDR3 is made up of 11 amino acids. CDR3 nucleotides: TGCAGCGTTGACGTGGACACTGAAGCTTTCTTT. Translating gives CSVDVDTEAFF. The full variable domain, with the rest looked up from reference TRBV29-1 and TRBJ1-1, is SAVISQKPSRDICQRGTSLTIQCQVDSQVTMMFWYRQQPGQSLTLIATANQGSEATYESGFVIDKFPISRPNLTFSTLTVSNMSPEDSSIYLCSVDVDTEAFFGQGTRLTVV.

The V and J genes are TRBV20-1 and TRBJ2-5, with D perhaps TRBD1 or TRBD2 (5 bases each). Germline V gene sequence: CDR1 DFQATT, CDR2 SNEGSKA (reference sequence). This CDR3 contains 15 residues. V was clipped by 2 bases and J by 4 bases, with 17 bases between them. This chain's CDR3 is CSARHTGTEGETQYF. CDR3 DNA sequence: TGCAGTGCTAGACACACCGGGACCGAGGGAGAGACCCAGTACTTC.

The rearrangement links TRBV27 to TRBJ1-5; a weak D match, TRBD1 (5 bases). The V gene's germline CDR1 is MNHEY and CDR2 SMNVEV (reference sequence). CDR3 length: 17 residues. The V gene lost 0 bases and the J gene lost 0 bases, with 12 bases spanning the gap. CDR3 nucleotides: TGTGCCAGCAGTTTATCCCCTTCCGACAGTAGCAATCAGCCCCAGCATTTT. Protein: CASSLSPSDSSNQPQHF.

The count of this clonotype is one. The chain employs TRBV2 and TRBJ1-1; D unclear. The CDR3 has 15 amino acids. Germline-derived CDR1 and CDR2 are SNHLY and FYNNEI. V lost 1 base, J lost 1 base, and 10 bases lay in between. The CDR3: CASSEVGATNTEAFF. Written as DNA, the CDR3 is TGTGCCAGCAGTGAAGTTGGCGCAACGAACACTGAAGCTTTCTTT.

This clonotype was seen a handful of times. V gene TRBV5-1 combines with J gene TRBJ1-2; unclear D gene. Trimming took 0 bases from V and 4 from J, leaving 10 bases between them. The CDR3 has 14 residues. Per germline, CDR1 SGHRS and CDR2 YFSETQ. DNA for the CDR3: TGCGCCAGCAGCTTGGAGCCAGCCCGCTATGGCTACACCTTC. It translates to CASSLEPARYGYTF. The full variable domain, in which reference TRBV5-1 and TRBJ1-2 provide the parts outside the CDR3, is KAGVTQTPRYLIKTRGQQVTLSCSPISGHRSVSWYQQTPGQGLQFLFEYFSETQRNKGNFPGRFSGRQFSNSRSEMNVSTLELGDSALYLCASSLEPARYGYTFGSGTRLTVV.

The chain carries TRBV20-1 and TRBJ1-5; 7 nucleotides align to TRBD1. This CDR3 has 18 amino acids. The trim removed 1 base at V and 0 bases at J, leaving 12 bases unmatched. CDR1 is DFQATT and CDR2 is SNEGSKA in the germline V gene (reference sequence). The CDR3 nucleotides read TGCAGTGCTAGAGGGGGACAGAGGCGTTCGTATAGCAATCAGCCCCAGCATTTT. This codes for CSARGGQRRSYSNQPQHF.

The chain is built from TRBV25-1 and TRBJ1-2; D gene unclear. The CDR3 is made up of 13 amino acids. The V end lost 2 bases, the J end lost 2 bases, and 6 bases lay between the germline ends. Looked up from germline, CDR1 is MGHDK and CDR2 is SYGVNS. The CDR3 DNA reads TGTGCCAGCAGTGAAGTACAGAACTATGGCTACACCTTC. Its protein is CASSEVQNYGYTF.

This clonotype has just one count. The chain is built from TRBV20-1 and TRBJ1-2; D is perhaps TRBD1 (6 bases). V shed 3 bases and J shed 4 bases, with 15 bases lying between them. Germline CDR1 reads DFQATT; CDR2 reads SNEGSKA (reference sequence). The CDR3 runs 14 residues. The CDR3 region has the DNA TGCAGTGCTAGTGGATGGGGGCCCGGCTATGGCTACACCTTC. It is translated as CSASGWGPGYGYTF.

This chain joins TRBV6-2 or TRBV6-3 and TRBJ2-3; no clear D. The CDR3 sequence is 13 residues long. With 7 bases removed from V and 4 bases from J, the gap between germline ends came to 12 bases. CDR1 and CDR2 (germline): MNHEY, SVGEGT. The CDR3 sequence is CASTRDGADTQYF. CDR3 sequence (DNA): TGTGCCAGCACCCGCGATGGCGCAGATACGCAGTATTTT.

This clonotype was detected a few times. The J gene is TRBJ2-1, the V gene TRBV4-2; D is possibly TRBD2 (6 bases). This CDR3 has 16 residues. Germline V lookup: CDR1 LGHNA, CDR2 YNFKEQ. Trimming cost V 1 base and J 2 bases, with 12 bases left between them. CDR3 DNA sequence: TGTGCCAGCAGCCAAGGGACTAACGCCGCCTACAATGAGCAGTTCTTC. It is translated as CASSQGTNAAYNEQFF.

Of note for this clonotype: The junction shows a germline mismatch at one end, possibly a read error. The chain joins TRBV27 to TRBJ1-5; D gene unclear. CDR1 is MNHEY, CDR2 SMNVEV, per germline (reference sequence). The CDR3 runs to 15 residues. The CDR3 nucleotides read TGTGCCAGCAGTTTATCGGGTCCTAGCGATCAGCCCCAGCATTTT. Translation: CASSLSGPSDQPQHF.

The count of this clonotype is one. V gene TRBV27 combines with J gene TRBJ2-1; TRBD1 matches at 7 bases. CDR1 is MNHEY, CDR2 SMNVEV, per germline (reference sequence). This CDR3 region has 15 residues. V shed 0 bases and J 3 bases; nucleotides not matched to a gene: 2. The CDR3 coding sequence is TGTGCCAGCAGTTTATCGGGGACAGTCTACAATGAGCAGTTCTTC. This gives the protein CASSLSGTVYNEQFF.

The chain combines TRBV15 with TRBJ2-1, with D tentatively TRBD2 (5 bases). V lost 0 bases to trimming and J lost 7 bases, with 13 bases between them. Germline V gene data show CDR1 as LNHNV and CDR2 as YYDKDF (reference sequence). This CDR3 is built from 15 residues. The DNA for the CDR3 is TGTGCCACCAGCAGAGATCTAGCAGTGGGGAATGAGCAGTTCTTC. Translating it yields CATSRDLAVGNEQFF.

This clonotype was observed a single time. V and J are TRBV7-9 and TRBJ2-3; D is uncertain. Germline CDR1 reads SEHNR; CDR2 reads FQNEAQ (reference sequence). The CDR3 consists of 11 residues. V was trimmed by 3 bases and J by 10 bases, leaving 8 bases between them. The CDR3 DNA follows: TGTGCCAGCAGCTTGGCCCAAGCGCAGTATTTT. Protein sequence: CASSLAQAQYF.

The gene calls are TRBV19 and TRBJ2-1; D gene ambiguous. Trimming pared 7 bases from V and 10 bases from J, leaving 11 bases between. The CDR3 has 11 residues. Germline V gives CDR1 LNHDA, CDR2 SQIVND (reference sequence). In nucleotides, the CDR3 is TGTGCCAGTATGGATGCTGGAGAGCAGTTCTTC. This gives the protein CASMDAGEQFF.